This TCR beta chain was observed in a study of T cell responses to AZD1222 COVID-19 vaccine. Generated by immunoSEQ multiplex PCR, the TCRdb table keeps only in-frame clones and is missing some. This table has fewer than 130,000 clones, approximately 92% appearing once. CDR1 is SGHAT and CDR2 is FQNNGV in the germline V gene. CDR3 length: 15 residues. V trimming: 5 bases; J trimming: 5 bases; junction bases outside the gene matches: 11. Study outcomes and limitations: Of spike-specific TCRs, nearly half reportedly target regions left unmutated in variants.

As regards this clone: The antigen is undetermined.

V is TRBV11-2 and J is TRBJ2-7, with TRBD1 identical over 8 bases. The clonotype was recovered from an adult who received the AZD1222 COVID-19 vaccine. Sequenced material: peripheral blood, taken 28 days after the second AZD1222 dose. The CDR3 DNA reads TGTGCCAGCAGCCTGGATGGACAGGGCTGGCACGAGCAGTACTTC. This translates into CASSLDGQGWHEQYF. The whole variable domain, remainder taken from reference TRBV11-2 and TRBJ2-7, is EAGVAQSPRYKIIEKRQSVAFWCNPISGHATLYWYQQILGQGPKLLIQFQNNGVVDDSQLPKDRFSAERLKGVDSTLKIQPAKLEDSAVYLCASSLDGQGWHEQYFGPGTRLTVT.